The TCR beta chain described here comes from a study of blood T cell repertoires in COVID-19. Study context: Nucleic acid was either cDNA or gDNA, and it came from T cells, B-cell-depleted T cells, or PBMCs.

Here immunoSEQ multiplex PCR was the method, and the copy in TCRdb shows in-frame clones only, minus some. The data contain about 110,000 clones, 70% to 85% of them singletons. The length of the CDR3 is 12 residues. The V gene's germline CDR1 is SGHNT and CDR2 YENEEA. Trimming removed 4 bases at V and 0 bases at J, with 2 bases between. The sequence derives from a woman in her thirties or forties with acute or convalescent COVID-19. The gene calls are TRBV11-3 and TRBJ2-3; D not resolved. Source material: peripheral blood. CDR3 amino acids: CASSSSTDTQYF. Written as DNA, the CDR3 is TGTGCCAGCAGCTCGAGCACAGATACGCAGTATTTT.